A single sample gave rise to the 15 T cell receptor beta chains below, sequenced in a study of T cells after posttransplantation cyclophosphamide (dated by TCRdb to 2016 to 2017). The protocol used for the library was the immunoSEQ multiplex PCR assay. TCRdb obtained this table from immuneACCESS and retained in-frame rearrangements with V and J assigned. These tables miss some clones; where compared with another copy, unresolved V genes account for less than half of the shortfall, and the remainder is unexplained. Across this sample, 24,000 or so clones were tabulated and none appeared just once. The top ten hold about 4.2% of the sample. Sample: PBMCs. The receptors shown here come from a woman between 50 and 59 years old in good health, CMV-negative, and a related stem cell transplant donor.

This clone was recorded many times. The chain employs TRBV2 and TRBJ2-2; 9 nucleotides agree with TRBD1. Germline lookup yields CDR1 SNHLY and CDR2 FYNNEI. The CDR3 runs 16 residues. V was clipped by 10 bases and J by 1 base; unmatched bases: 10. CDR3 sequence reads: CAITPWGQGNTGELFF. In DNA, the CDR3 is TGTGCCATAACTCCCTGGGGACAGGGGAACACCGGGGAGCTGTTTTTT.

This clone was observed at least ten times. The chain is built from TRBV7-3 and TRBJ2-1; 10 bases line up with TRBD2. This CDR3 is built from 16 residues. The J segment lost 0 bases and the V segment lost 5 bases, leaving 4 bases of the junction unmatched. Germline CDR1 reads SGHTA; CDR2 reads FQGTGA. CDR3 sequence: CASSPGLAHSYNEQFF. CDR3 nucleotides: TGTGCCAGCAGCCCGGGACTAGCGCACTCCTACAATGAGCAGTTCTTC.

This clone was counted many times. The chain employs TRBV5-1 and TRBJ2-7; 9 nucleotides align to TRBD1. Germline loops: CDR1 SGHRS, CDR2 YFSETQ. The CDR3 contains 14 residues. Losses at the gene ends were 4 bases for V and 2 bases for J; bases not matched to a gene: 4. The CDR3 region is CASSLRQGAYEQYF. As DNA, the CDR3 is TGCGCCAGCAGCCTGAGACAGGGGGCCTACGAGCAGTACTTC.

This clone came up many times. V gene TRBV7-9 combines with J gene TRBJ2-2, with TRBD2 matching over 10 bases. The CDR3 runs to 16 residues. V lost 2 bases, J lost 2 bases, and 2 bases stayed unmatched. CDR1 SEHNR and CDR2 FQNEAQ come from the germline V gene (reference sequence). CDR3 sequence (DNA): TGTGCCAGCAGCTTACTAGCGGGGGATAACACCGGGGAGCTGTTTTTT. This codes for CASSLLAGDNTGELFF.

This clone was seen at least ten times. The chain links TRBV25-1 to TRBJ1-4, with a weak D call TRBD1 (5 bases). Germline lookup yields CDR1 MGHDK and CDR2 SYGVNS. V lost 0 bases and J 3 bases, leaving 11 bases between the germline ends. The CDR3 is 16 residues long. CDR3 coding DNA: TGTGCCAGCAGTGAATATGGCAGGGTCTCTAATGAAAAACTGTTTTTT. It codes for CASSEYGRVSNEKLFF.

The CDR3: CASSYEQQFGNTIYF. The CDR3 DNA reads as TGTGCCAGCAGTTATGAACAGCAATTTGGAAACACCATATATTTT. The V gene is TRBV6-5, the J gene TRBJ1-3; D gene uncertain. V lost 3 bases and J lost 3, with 12 bases in between. This CDR3 is 15 amino acids long. The germline V gene has CDR1 MNHEY and CDR2 SVGAGI.

This clone was detected ten times or more. The rearrangement links TRBV27 to TRBJ2-5; a possible D gene is TRBD1 (6 bases). The ends were cut back, 2 bases at V and 4 bases at J, with 17 bases in the middle. This CDR3 comprises 16 residues. Germline V gene lookup returns CDR1 MNHEY and CDR2 SMNVEV (reference sequence). CDR3 sequence: CASSLTGTGRRETQYF. CDR3 sequence (DNA): TGTGCCAGCAGTTTAACAGGGACCGGAAGACGAGAGACCCAGTACTTC.

At least ten counts were recorded for this clone. The chain combines TRBV5-4 with TRBJ1-5, with TRBD1 matching 9 bases. The CDR3 runs 15 residues. The germline gives CDR1 SGHNT, CDR2 YYREEE (reference sequence). Losses at the gene ends were 4 bases for V and 3 bases for J; bases not matched to a gene: 5. The CDR3 region has the DNA TGTGCCAGCAGCCCCGGGACAGGGAACAATCAGCCCCAGCATTTT. The encoded protein is CASSPGTGNNQPQHF.

This clone came up many times. The chain links TRBV6-5 to TRBJ2-1; 8 bases are a match to TRBD2. J was trimmed by 12 bases and V by 6 bases; bases with no gene match: 10. CDR1 is MNHEY, CDR2 SVGAGI, per germline. CDR3 length: 13 residues. As DNA, the CDR3 is TGTGCCAGCAGCGGGACTAGGGGAAGCAGGCAGTTCTTC. It is translated as CASSGTRGSRQFF.

This clone was observed many times. V gene TRBV19 combines with J gene TRBJ2-7; D might be TRBD1 (5 bases). The CDR3 is 16 amino acids. Germline assignment: CDR1 LNHDA and CDR2 SQIVND (reference sequence). Trimming cost V 9 bases and J 2 bases, with 23 bases left between them. This CDR3 is CASHHGSKGSAYEQYF. The CDR3 DNA is TGTGCCAGCCATCACGGTAGTAAGGGGTCGGCCTACGAGCAGTACTTC. The full variable domain, with the rest looked up from reference TRBV19 and TRBJ2-7, is DGGITQSPKYLFRKEGQNVTLSCEQNLNHDAMYWYRQDPGQGLRLIYYSQIVNDFQKGDIAEGYSVSREKKESFPLTVTSAQKNPTAFYLCASHHGSKGSAYEQYFGPGTRLTVT.

This clone was detected many times. The CDR3 spells CASSLDLAGGSDTQYF. CDR3 sequence (DNA): TGTGCCAGCAGTTTGGATCTAGCGGGAGGTTCAGATACGCAGTATTTT. The V call is TRBV28, the J call TRBJ2-3, with TRBD2 identical over 11 bases. CDR1 is MDHEN and CDR2 is SYDVKM in the germline V gene. J was trimmed by 4 bases and V by 3 bases; bases with no gene match: 6. The length of the CDR3 is 16 residues.

Many counts were recorded for this clone. The chain is built from TRBV14 and TRBJ1-2, with D possibly TRBD1 on 5 matching bases. CDR1 and CDR2 from the germline V gene are SGHDN and FVKESK. CDR3 length equals 17 residues. V gave up 0 bases and J gave up 3 bases, with 17 bases separating them. The CDR3 here is CASSQDRWQGFDYGYTF. The DNA for the CDR3 is TGTGCCAGCAGCCAAGATAGGTGGCAGGGATTTGACTATGGCTACACCTTC.

This clone was counted many times. This chain joins TRBV13 and TRBJ2-3; 7 bases agree with TRBD1. This CDR3 spans 16 amino acids. Germline lookup yields CDR1 PRHDT and CDR2 FYEKMQ (reference sequence). V shed 1 base, J shed 0 bases, and the junction held 4 bases outside the gene matches. The CDR3 here is CASSLVGTESTDTQYF. The CDR3 nucleotides read TGTGCCAGCAGCTTAGTAGGGACAGAGAGCACAGATACGCAGTATTTT.

This clone was detected many times. The rearrangement joins TRBV7-2 to TRBJ2-7; D is undetermined. Deletions cut 3 bases from V and 5 bases from J, with 5 bases between. CDR1 and CDR2 (germline): SGHTA, FQGNSA. The CDR3 spans 11 residues. The CDR3 loop reads CASSFEHEQYF. As DNA, the CDR3 is TGTGCCAGCAGCTTTGAGCACGAGCAGTACTTC.

This clone was counted at least ten times. V gene TRBV9 combines with J gene TRBJ2-2; D is possibly TRBD1 (5 bases). The V end was cut by 0 bases, the J end by 6 bases, with 9 bases between. The CDR3 consists of 14 residues. Germline CDR1 reads SGDLS; CDR2 reads YYNGEE. The CDR3 nucleotides read TGTGCCAGCAGCGTAGAAGGGGTGGCCGGGGAGCTGTTTTTT. Protein product: CASSVEGVAGELFF.